Following are 8 T cell receptor beta chains from one sample sequenced in a study of identical twins. MiXCR, applied by TCRdb to the 5' RACE reads, yields one record per CDR3 protein. Of roughly 480,000 distinct CDR3 sequences listed, roughly 24% are singletons. In addition, the sample was reused for a study of T cells expressing NK-cell markers.

Specimen: CD4+ T cells sorted from blood. The receptors were sampled from a woman aged 18-30 years in good health.

In this sample, this clonotype turned up a few times. The V gene is TRBV14, the J gene TRBJ2-3; possible D gene TRBD2, 5 bases. The CDR3 covers 15 residues. Germline CDR1 SGHDN, CDR2 FVKESK. The V end was cut by 4 bases, the J end by 6 bases, with 17 bases between. CDR3 nucleotide sequence: TGTGCCAGCAGCCTCCTGAGAACTAGGTCCGATACGCAGTATTTT. It translates to CASSLLRTRSDTQYF. Looking up the rest from reference TRBV14 and TRBJ2-3 gives the full variable domain: EAGVTQFPSHSVIEKGQTVTLRCDPISGHDNLYWYRRVMGKEIKFLLHFVKESKQDESGMPNNRFLAERTGGTYSTLKVQPAELEDSGVYFCASSLLRTRSDTQYFGPGTRLTVL.

This clonotype was picked up a small number of times. V usage is TRBV27 and J usage is TRBJ2-7, with D possibly called TRBD1 or TRBD2 (5 bases each). Germline CDR1 reads MNHEY; CDR2 reads SMNVEV (reference sequence). The CDR3 sequence is 13 residues long. Trimming pared 8 bases from V and 5 bases from J, leaving 16 bases between. The CDR3 DNA is TGTGCCAGCCGGGACGTACAATTCCACGAGCAGTACTTC. Its protein is CASRDVQFHEQYF.

The chain joins TRBV21-1 to TRBJ2-7; no check of the table's D call, TRBD1, against the DNA was made. TRBV21-1 is classified as a pseudogene. The CDR3 has 17 amino acids. CDR3 in amino acids: CASSKSFPGQGTYEQYF. The CDR3 DNA follows: TGTGCCAGCAGCAAGTCGTTTCCGGGACAGGGGACGTACGAGCAGTACTTC.

The chain uses TRBV20-1 and TRBJ2-5, with a tentative D call TRBD2 (6 bases). The germline gives CDR1 DFQATT, CDR2 SNEGSKA (reference sequence). CDR3 length: 12 residues. The CDR3: CSAGLATETQYF. CDR3 sequence (DNA): TGCAGCGCGGGTCTAGCGACAGAGACCCAGTACTTC.

V and J are TRBV7-9 and TRBJ1-1; weak D call: TRBD1 (5 bases). The CDR3 totals 15 residues. V gave up 1 base and J gave up 4 bases, with 13 bases separating them. Germline V lookup: CDR1 SEHNR, CDR2 FQNEAQ (reference sequence). The CDR3 protein is CASSLGLGLGTEAFF. The CDR3 nucleotides read TGTGCCAGCAGCTTAGGCTTGGGGCTGGGCACTGAAGCTTTCTTT.

This clonotype is a singleton in its sample. The chain combines TRBV6-2 or TRBV6-3 with TRBJ2-5; D is undetermined. In germline, CDR1 is MNHEY, CDR2 SVGEGT. V was pared by 2 bases and J by 3 bases, with 10 bases between. CDR3 length: 14 residues. CDR3 loop: CASSYQDLEETQYF. CDR3 sequence (DNA): TGTGCCAGCAGTTACCAGGACCTCGAAGAGACCCAGTACTTC.

The chain employs TRBV20-1 and TRBJ1-5; no clear D gene. The V gene's germline CDR1 is DFQATT and CDR2 SNEGSKA (reference sequence). V was pared by 0 bases and J by 4 bases, with 4 bases between. CDR3 length: 12 residues. CDR3 DNA sequence: TGCAGTGCTAGAGATGGGAATCAGCCCCAGCATTTT. This gives the protein CSARDGNQPQHF.

This clonotype occurred many times. The chain carries TRBV28 and TRBJ1-3, with D hard to call. V gave up 5 bases and J gave up 0 bases, with 8 bases separating them. Germline values: CDR1 MDHEN, CDR2 SYDVKM. The CDR3 is 14 amino acids. DNA of the CDR3: TGTGCCAGCAGTCCCAGCGGCTCTGGAAACACCATATATTTT. This gives the protein CASSPSGSGNTIYF.